This TCR beta chain came from a study of blood T cell repertoires in COVID-19 (TCRdb year 2020). Turning to the overall study: Collaborator samples came from the United States, Italy and Spain and covered acute and convalescent phases of COVID-19. The material from the prospective study consisted of cDNA or gDNA derived from T cells, B-cell-depleted T cells, or PBMCs. Deeply sampled blood TCRbeta repertoires from subjects exposed to, actively infected with, or recovered from COVID-19 were included in the dataset. A freely available public database, intended as a resource for researchers studying the immune response to SARS-CoV-2, is where the repertoires were released. Samples came from the ongoing ImmuneRACE study (first 160 participants) plus 1,254 subjects from 6 global collaborators. Sample metadata almost always included a de-identified subject ID, COVID-19 status, age in years and sex. Where HLA class I and class II types were available, the types were taken from metadata supplied by the sample provider, not from assay-based typing. Beyond this particular receptor, the publication reports: The amount of clinical and demographic metadata varied by source and participant and was provided uncurated.

TCRbeta CDR3 regions were amplified from genomic DNA using the immunoSEQ Assay, a bias-controlled multiplex PCR. In the source study's methods: The number of nucleated cells in each sample was estimated from the amplification of reference gene primers within the assay. Sequence reads were collapsed and filtered to measure the absolute abundance of every unique TCRbeta CDR3 rearrangement. For each sample, productive Simpson clonality was calculated as the square root of Simpson's diversity index across productive rearrangements. The clones in this table, taken by TCRdb from immuneACCESS, are in-frame only. Not every clone is retained; where verified, under half of the shortfall comes from an unresolved V gene, and the cause of the rest is unknown. V and J calls and clone size come straight from that table; D and trimming were deduced from the DNA. Present in this sample are a few hundred thousand clones, 88% of which were seen just once. About 2.9% of the sample goes to the ten largest clones.

The CDR3, cysteine through phenylalanine, is 15 amino acids long. The kept DNA is CDR3 alone, 45 bases in frame from the first base. The germline V gene encodes CDR1 SGHRS and CDR2 YFSETQ. To note about this clone: The clone's antigen remains unknown. The junction differs from germline at one of its ends, possibly a read error.

Enrolling through a virtual design, the prospective study's participants ranged in age from roughly 18 to 89 years and lived across about two dozen United States geographic areas. To assign participants to cohorts, the prospective study relied on clinical history that participants themselves reported in a screening survey and a study questionnaire. A participant counted as exposed if, within 2 weeks of entering the study, that participant had been in contact with someone who had a PCR-confirmed or clinician-diagnosed COVID-19 case. In the prospective study, mobile phlebotomists collected whole blood, serum and a nasopharyngeal or oropharyngeal swab from each participant. Over a roughly two-month period, participants in the prospective study had the option of providing additional blood draws and questionnaires. Before DNA extraction, blood samples from the prospective study were shipped at room temperature or frozen.

The rearranged segments are TRBV5-1 and TRBJ2-3; the D gene is possibly TRBD1, with 6 bases matching. This clonotype originated in a woman between 35 and 50 years old who had been exposed to COVID-19. The specimen was PBMCs or T cells enriched from blood (not recorded which). The DNA sequence is TGTGCCAGCAGCTTGTTTGGGGGCGCAACAGATACGCAGTATTTT. This encodes CASSLFGGATDTQYF.